These T cell receptor beta chains were read from a single sample in a study of T cells in Graves' hyperthyroidism and ophthalmopathy. MiXCR, applied by TCRdb to the multiplex PCR reads, yields one record per CDR3 protein. The table lists about 59,000 distinct CDR3 sequences, about 50% of them singletons. The sample was blood. The source is a woman aged 55 to 70 with Graves' ophthalmopathy. CDR3s include the opening cysteine and the closing phenylalanine or tryptophan. A D gene is named only where the DNA matches it firmly. Clone size is given for some rows only: seen once, a few or many times, or a class if the clone is expanded.

V gene: TRBV9; J gene: TRBJ1-2; D gene: TRBD1; clone size: medium-sized; CDR3 DNA: TGTGCCAGCAGCCGACAACAGGGGAGCTATGGCTACACCTTC; CDR3 protein: CASSRQQGSYGYTF
V gene: TRBV7-3; J gene: TRBJ1-2; D gene: .; clone size: .; CDR3 DNA: TGTGCCAGCAGCACACCACAAAGGACGCCCGGAAACACCTTC; CDR3 protein: CASSTPQRTPGNTF
V gene: TRBV20-1; J gene: TRBJ2-7; D gene: TRBD2; clone size: medium-sized; CDR3 DNA: TGCAGTGCTAGGGGACTAGCGATATACGAGCAGTACTTC; CDR3 protein: CSARGLAIYEQYF
V gene: TRBV24-1; J gene: TRBJ1-2; D gene: .; clone size: once; CDR3 DNA: TGTGCCACCAGTGAGTCGGGCAGATGGGACTACACCTTC; CDR3 protein: CATSESGRWDYTF
V gene: TRBV5-1; J gene: TRBJ1-1; D gene: .; clone size: .; CDR3 DNA: TGCGCCAGCAGCCCTACGGGGCGTATGATTGAAGCTTTCTTT; CDR3 protein: CASSPTGRMIEAFF
V gene: TRBV3-2; J gene: TRBJ2-1; D gene: .; clone size: many; CDR3 DNA: TGTGCCAGCAGCGGGGGGACCACTGAGCAGTTCTTC; CDR3 protein: CASSGGTTEQFF
V gene: TRBV7-9; J gene: TRBJ2-1; D gene: .; clone size: .; CDR3 DNA: TGTGCCAGCAGCCTCGGGGGTTGCAATGAGCAGTTCTTC; CDR3 protein: CASSLGGCNEQFF
V gene: TRBV10-1; J gene: TRBJ2-5; D gene: TRBD2; clone size: .; CDR3 DNA: TGCGCCAGCAGTGCTAGCGGGGCCCAAGAGACCCAGTACTTC; CDR3 protein: CASSASGAQETQYF
V gene: TRBV9; J gene: TRBJ2-5; D gene: .; clone size: .; CDR3 DNA: TGTGCCAGCAGCACCATGGAGGGAGAGACCCAGTACTTC; CDR3 protein: CASSTMEGETQYF
V gene: TRBV5-1; J gene: TRBJ2-1; D gene: .; clone size: many; CDR3 DNA: TGCGCCAGCAGCTTGGAGGCGGCAGGGTCCACTAATAGTGAGCAGTTCTTC; CDR3 protein: CASSLEAAGSTNSEQFF
V gene: TRBV7-2; J gene: TRBJ2-1; D gene: .; clone size: many; CDR3 DNA: TGTGCCAGCAGCCCCCCTAGTGGAGCCTACAATGAGCAGTTCTTC; CDR3 protein: CASSPPSGAYNEQFF
V gene: TRBV6-4; J gene: TRBJ2-6; D gene: .; clone size: many; CDR3 DNA: TGTGCCAGCAGTGACTCTAGGGGGTCTGGGGCCAACGTCCTGACTTTC; CDR3 protein: CASSDSRGSGANVLTF
V gene: TRBV5-1; J gene: TRBJ1-2; D gene: .; clone size: once; CDR3 DNA: TGCGCCAGCAGCTTGGTGAACTATGACAACACCTTC; CDR3 protein: CASSLVNYDNTF
V gene: TRBV7-3; J gene: TRBJ1-6; D gene: .; clone size: many; CDR3 DNA: TGTGCCAGCAGCTTAGGCACCCGGGCACCCCTCCACTTT; CDR3 protein: CASSLGTRAPLHF
V gene: TRBV20-1; J gene: TRBJ2-5; D gene: .; clone size: .; CDR3 DNA: TGCAGTGCTAGAGCGGTCCTCGGGCCCCAAGAGACCCAGTACTTC; CDR3 protein: CSARAVLGPQETQYF
V gene: TRBV5-5; J gene: TRBJ2-7; D gene: TRBD1; clone size: many; CDR3 DNA: TGTGCCAGCAGCTTGGGGGACAGGGTCTACGAGCAGTACTTC; CDR3 protein: CASSLGDRVYEQYF
V gene: TRBV7-3; J gene: TRBJ2-3; D gene: TRBD2; clone size: .; CDR3 DNA: TGTGCCAGCAGCCTGGAGAGCGCGGGAGCTAGCACAGATACGCAGTATTTT; CDR3 protein: CASSLESAGASTDTQYF
V gene: TRBV6-1; J gene: TRBJ2-5; D gene: TRBD1; clone size: .; CDR3 DNA: TGTGCCAGCAGTGAAGAGGACAGGCCAAGCTTC; CDR3 protein: CASSEEDRPSF
V gene: TRBV27; J gene: TRBJ2-5; D gene: TRBD2; clone size: .; CDR3 DNA: TGTGCCAGCTCCCCGGGACTAGCGGGAGGCCTACCGGGGGAGACCCAGTACTTC; CDR3 protein: CASSPGLAGGLPGETQYF
V gene: TRBV7-3; J gene: TRBJ2-5; D gene: .; clone size: many; CDR3 DNA: TGTGCCAGCGGAAACCCTCTTCAAGAGACCCAGTACTTC; CDR3 protein: CASGNPLQETQYF
V gene: TRBV5-4; J gene: TRBJ1-1; D gene: TRBD1; clone size: .; CDR3 DNA: TGCGCCAGCAGCCAGGGACAGGCGAACACTGAAGCTTTCTTT; CDR3 protein: CASSQGQANTEAFF
V gene: TRBV20-1; J gene: TRBJ2-5; D gene: TRBD2; clone size: many; CDR3 DNA: TGCAGTGCCCCCCGCTCTAGCGGGGAAGAGACCCAGTACTTC; CDR3 protein: CSAPRSSGEETQYF
V gene: TRBV9; J gene: TRBJ2-2; D gene: .; clone size: .; CDR3 DNA: TGTGCCAGCAGCTCAGTAATAGGGGGGGGGCTGAACACCGGGGAGCTGTTTTTT; CDR3 protein: CASSSVIGGGLNTGELFF
V gene: TRBV19; J gene: TRBJ1-2; D gene: TRBD1; clone size: .; CDR3 DNA: TGTGTCAGTACAGTTGGACAGGACTATCTCGGGGGCTACACCTTC; CDR3 protein: CVSTVGQDYLGGYTF
V gene: TRBV14; J gene: TRBJ1-5; D gene: .; clone size: .; CDR3 DNA: TGTGCCAGCAGCCAAGATCGGGGGACTCAGCCCCAGCATTTT; CDR3 protein: CASSQDRGTQPQHF
V gene: TRBV7-9; J gene: TRBJ2-1; D gene: TRBD1; clone size: .; CDR3 DNA: TGTGCCAGCAGCCAGGGACAGGGAGAGTTCTTC; CDR3 protein: CASSQGQGEFF
V gene: TRBV6-2/TRBV6-3; J gene: TRBJ2-5; D gene: .; clone size: many; CDR3 DNA: TGTGCCAGCAGTAGACAGCCTGGGGAGACCCAGTACTTC; CDR3 protein: CASSRQPGETQYF
V gene: TRBV11-2; J gene: TRBJ2-7; D gene: .; clone size: once; CDR3 DNA: TGTGCCAGCAGCCGCCTGTTAGTCAGAAGCTCCTACGAGCAGTACTTC; CDR3 protein: CASSRLLVRSSYEQYF
V gene: TRBV20-1; J gene: TRBJ1-2; D gene: TRBD1; clone size: .; CDR3 DNA: TGCAGTGCTAGTCAGGGGGCGAAAGGCTACACCTTC; CDR3 protein: CSASQGAKGYTF
V gene: TRBV6-5; J gene: TRBJ1-2; D gene: .; clone size: .; CDR3 DNA: TGTGCCAGCAGTTACTCAACAGGGAGAGGCTACACCTTC; CDR3 protein: CASSYSTGRGYTF
V gene: TRBV7-2; J gene: TRBJ2-5; D gene: .; clone size: .; CDR3 DNA: TGTGCCAGCAGCTTAGCCCAGTACTTC; CDR3 protein: CASSLAQYF
V gene: TRBV20-1; J gene: TRBJ2-5; D gene: TRBD2; clone size: once; CDR3 DNA: TGCAGTGCTAGAGGGTGGACTAGCGAGCAAGAGACCCAGTACTTC; CDR3 protein: CSARGWTSEQETQYF
V gene: TRBV24-1; J gene: TRBJ1-2; D gene: TRBD1; clone size: .; CDR3 DNA: TGTGCCACCAGCCCGACAGGGTACTATGGCTACACCTTC; CDR3 protein: CATSPTGYYGYTF
V gene: TRBV6-6; J gene: TRBJ1-4; D gene: .; clone size: .; CDR3 DNA: TGTGCCAGCAGTTACGGGGGCCGAACTAATGAAAAACTGTTTTTT; CDR3 protein: CASSYGGRTNEKLFF
V gene: TRBV15; J gene: TRBJ1-4; D gene: .; clone size: once; CDR3 DNA: TGTGCCACCAGCAGAGGAGTAGCGGGTTGGGATGAAAAACTGTTTTTT; CDR3 protein: CATSRGVAGWDEKLFF
V gene: TRBV5-5; J gene: TRBJ2-7; D gene: .; clone size: many; CDR3 DNA: TGTGCCAGCACCTTACAGGGAACTAGCTCCTACGAGCAGTACTTC; CDR3 protein: CASTLQGTSSYEQYF
V gene: TRBV28; J gene: TRBJ2-7; D gene: .; clone size: many; CDR3 DNA: TGTGCCAGCAGTGATAGAGGCGAGCAGTACTTC; CDR3 protein: CASSDRGEQYF
V gene: TRBV6-5; J gene: TRBJ1-1; D gene: TRBD1; clone size: .; CDR3 DNA: TGTGCCAGCAGTTACGGGACAGGGGTGGGGAATGAAGCTTTCTTT; CDR3 protein: CASSYGTGVGNEAFF